A selection of T cell receptor beta chains follows, all from one sample in a study of blood T cell repertoires in COVID-19. Generated by immunoSEQ multiplex PCR, the TCRdb table keeps only in-frame clones and is missing some. Of 100,000 to 110,000 clones listed, about nine tenths are singletons. The specimen was peripheral blood. The receptor source for this set is a man aged 45-60 years with active COVID-19. Both conserved end residues are part of each CDR3. The D gene is left open where the match is weak. Clone size, where shown, is once, few, many, or a class for clones that have expanded.

cdr3_nt,cdr3_aa,j_call,d_call,clone_size,v_call
TGTGCCAGCAGTTTATACAATGAGCAGTTCTTC,CASSLYNEQFF,TRBJ2-1,.,.,TRBV6-5
TGTGCCAGCAGCTTAATGGGCAGTCAAGAGACCCAGTACTTC,CASSLMGSQETQYF,TRBJ2-5,.,once,TRBV13
TGTGCCAGCAGCCGGCGGGGAGCGGGAGGTCGTAATGAGCAGTTCTTC,CASSRRGAGGRNEQFF,TRBJ2-1,TRBD2,.,TRBV7-2
TGTGCCAGCAGCTTGGGGCAACTAGCGAGGAACACCGGGGAGCTGTTTTTT,CASSLGQLARNTGELFF,TRBJ2-2,TRBD2,.,TRBV5-6
TGTGCCAGTAGTATCAGGGGCAATCAGCCCCAGCATTTT,CASSIRGNQPQHF,TRBJ1-5,.,once,TRBV19
TGTGCCAGCAGCTTAGCCTGGGACAGGTCGAGCTCCTACGAGCAGTACTTC,CASSLAWDRSSSYEQYF,TRBJ2-7,TRBD1,.,TRBV7-2
TGTGCCAGTAGTATAGGCAGGCTCGGAGCTTTCTTT,CASSIGRLGAFF,TRBJ1-1,.,.,TRBV19
TGTGCCAGCAGTCGACAGGGGTTTTCACCCCTCCACTTT,CASSRQGFSPLHF,TRBJ1-6,TRBD1,once,TRBV6-5
TGCGCCAGCAGCTCCCGGGCGGGGGGGTCCTACGAGCAGTACTTC,CASSSRAGGSYEQYF,TRBJ2-7,TRBD2,.,TRBV5-1
TGTGCCAGCAGCCAATTAGCGGTAATAACTGGGGCCAACGTCCTGACTTTC,CASSQLAVITGANVLTF,TRBJ2-6,.,.,TRBV3-1/TRBV3-2
TGTGCCAGCAGCTTCTTGCCCACACCGAAAGAAGAGACCCAGTACTTC,CASSFLPTPKEETQYF,TRBJ2-5,.,.,TRBV7-6
TGTGCCAGCAGTCAACTAGCTGATTCCTACAATGAGCAGTTCTTC,CASSQLADSYNEQFF,TRBJ2-1,.,.,TRBV28